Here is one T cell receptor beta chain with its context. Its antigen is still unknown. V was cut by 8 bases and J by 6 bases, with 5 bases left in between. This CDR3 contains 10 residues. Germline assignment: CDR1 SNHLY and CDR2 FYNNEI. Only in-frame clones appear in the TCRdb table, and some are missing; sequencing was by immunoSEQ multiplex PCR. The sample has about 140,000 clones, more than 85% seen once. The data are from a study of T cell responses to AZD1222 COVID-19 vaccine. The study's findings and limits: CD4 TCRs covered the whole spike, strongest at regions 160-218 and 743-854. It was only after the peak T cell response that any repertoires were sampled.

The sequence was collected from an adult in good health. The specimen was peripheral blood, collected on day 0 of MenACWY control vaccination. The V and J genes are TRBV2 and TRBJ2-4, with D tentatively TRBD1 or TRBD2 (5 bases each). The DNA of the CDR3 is TGTGCCAGCGGGGGAAACATTCAGTACTTC. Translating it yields CASGGNIQYF.